What follows are 8 T cell receptor beta chains derived from one specimen sequenced in a study of blood T cell repertoires in COVID-19. Data came from immunoSEQ multiplex PCR; TCRdb stores just in-frame clones and leaves some out. The sample comprises roughly 76,000 clones, 80% to 90% of which are singletons, and about 15% rests with the top ten. Sequences were obtained from peripheral blood. Receptors originate from a man between 70 and 80 years old with active or convalescent COVID-19.

V gene TRBV19 combines with J gene TRBJ1-1; 8 positions agree with TRBD1. Germline V lookup: CDR1 LNHDA, CDR2 SQIVND (reference sequence). V shed 5 bases and J 0 bases; nucleotides not matched to a gene: 5. The CDR3 has 15 amino acids. The DNA of the CDR3 is TGTGCCAGTAGTGCGCAGGGGGCCATGAACACTGAAGCTTTCTTT. It is translated as CASSAQGAMNTEAFF.

The CDR3 spells CASSYAPGYGYGYTF. The CDR3 coding sequence is TGTGCCAGCAGTTACGCTCCGGGGTACGGCTATGGCTACACCTTC. The chain has TRBV6-2 or TRBV6-3 and TRBJ1-2; D call uncertain. V gave up 2 bases and J gave up 4 bases, with 14 bases separating them. Germline V lookup: CDR1 MNHEY, CDR2 SVGEGT. The CDR3 covers 15 residues.

This chain links TRBV30 with TRBJ1-3; D gene ambiguous. From germline, CDR1 is GTSNPN and CDR2 SVGIG (reference sequence). The CDR3 is made up of 11 amino acids. V dropped 5 bases and J dropped 4 bases, with 6 bases sitting between them. This CDR3 is CAWAQGNTIYF. The CDR3 region has the DNA TGTGCCTGGGCTCAGGGAAACACCATATATTTT.

The chain couples TRBV9 to TRBJ2-2; D gene ambiguous. V lost 3 bases and J lost 7, with 16 bases in between. This CDR3 is built from 15 residues. Germline CDR1 reads SGDLS; CDR2 reads YYNGEE. CDR3 loop: CASSARHSENGELFF. Written as DNA, the CDR3 is TGTGCCAGCAGCGCTCGACACTCGGAAAACGGGGAGCTGTTTTTT.

The chain uses TRBV9 and TRBJ2-3; D is perhaps TRBD2 (5 bases). The CDR3 runs to 15 residues. With 3 bases removed from V and 6 bases from J, the gap between germline ends came to 17 bases. Germline V gives CDR1 SGDLS, CDR2 YYNGEE. CDR3 sequence (DNA): TGTGCCAGCAGCGCGCAGCCCGGACGGAGGGATACGCAGTATTTT. It yields the protein CASSAQPGRRDTQYF.

The sample holds a few counts of this clone. The genes are TRBV20-1 and TRBJ1-5; 11 nucleotides match TRBD1. V gave up 3 bases and J gave up 7 bases; unmatched junction bases: 8. Germline V gives CDR1 DFQATT, CDR2 SNEGSKA (reference sequence). The CDR3 covers 15 residues. The CDR3 coding sequence is TGCAGTGCTAGTCTAGGACAGGGGGCATGGCAGCCCCAGCATTTT. It specifies CSASLGQGAWQPQHF.

V usage is TRBV2 and J usage is TRBJ2-7; 7 nucleotides match TRBD1. V gave up 11 bases and J gave up 9 bases; unmatched junction bases: 10. CDR1 is SNHLY, CDR2 FYNNEI, per germline. The CDR3 is 11 amino acids. The CDR3 is CAGNRGDVQYF. CDR3 nucleotides: TGTGCCGGGAACAGGGGAGACGTGCAGTACTTC.

The chain couples TRBV5-6 to TRBJ2-1; 8 bases agree with TRBD2. The CDR3 is 15 residues long. CDR1 and CDR2 from the germline V gene are SGHDT and YYEEEE. The ends lost 3 bases at V and 9 bases at J; junction bases unmatched: 11. The CDR3 DNA sequence: TGTGCCAGCAGCTGGCGGGTAGCGGGAAGAATTGAGCAGTTCTTC. It specifies CASSWRVAGRIEQFF.